The T cell receptor (beta chain) under discussion was sequenced for a study of T cells expressing NK-cell markers. Study context: Just one sequenced donor of eight was HCMV-seronegative, while seven were seropositive. Study-level findings and limits: Several of the donors also had these clonotypes leading their CD3+CD56-NKG2C+ fraction. Roughly six donors showed dominant NKG2C+ clonotypes comprising about 1.0-7.0% of their CD8+ T cells.

UMIs were included in TCR beta cDNA generated by 5'RACE template switching. TCRdb reanalyzed the 5' RACE reads and collapses them to one entry per CDR3 protein, without DNA. In all, the sample yields over 350,000 distinct CDR3 sequences. Comment on this clonotype: Its target is not known.

Input material: blood T cells: a sorted CD56 or NKG2C T cell subset, CD4+ or CD8+ T cells, or bulk PBMC T cells (not recorded which). This receptor was taken from a woman between 45 and 65 years old in good health.

This CDR3 reads CASSRPGTSGSPEQFF. V is TRBV7-9 and J is TRBJ2-1; TCRdb outputs TRBD2, but without DNA this stays unchecked. This CDR3 is 16 amino acids long. Germline V lookup: CDR1 SEHNR, CDR2 FQNEAQ (reference sequence).